Listed here is a single T cell receptor beta chain. Its antigen is not known. The sample originates from a study of shared clonotypes between healthy human individuals. Study-level information: The plates for each donor numbered three CD4 naive, three CD4 memory, two CD8 naive and one CD8 memory. The study's findings and limits: Against clonotypes common to all four donors, non-shared ones had lower generation probabilities.

At a deep level, the assay was run. Each subset's genomic DNA was shared equally among a number of immunoSEQ plates. Here immunoSEQ multiplex PCR was the method, and the copy in TCRdb shows in-frame clones only, minus some. Found here are some 1 million clones, approximately 72% of them singletons; the top ten hold about 1.4%. Sequences were obtained from memory CD4+ T cells sorted from blood. The subset is: CD45RA-negative fraction. This TCR was sampled from a man aged 18 to 30 in good health.

CDR3 in amino acids: CASSRSPNYGYTF. The CDR3 nucleotides read TGTGCCAGCAGTCGCAGCCCTAACTATGGCTACACCTTC. The chain combines TRBV27 with TRBJ1-2, with unresolved D. Trimming took 5 bases from V and 0 from J, leaving 7 bases between them. The germline V gene encodes CDR1 MNHEY and CDR2 SMNVEV (reference sequence). The CDR3 length is 13 residues.